This passage covers 2 T cell receptor beta chains from one sample sequenced in a study of long-term antiretroviral therapy in people with HIV. Version v3.0 of the immunoSEQ assay ran at survey level. This table comes from immunoSEQ multiplex PCR, and its TCRdb copy is limited to in-frame clones, with some not included. This table has some 19,000 clones, around 87% appearing once. The source material was unsorted PBMCs, sampled 2.6 years after starting antiretroviral therapy. These receptor sequences come from a woman in her forties or fifties with HIV.

The J gene is TRBJ2-7, the V gene TRBV7-9; D may be TRBD1 or TRBD2 (5 bases each). Between the trimmed V and J ends, which lost 6 bases and 0 bases, there was a span of 9 bases. CDR1 and CDR2 from the germline V gene are SEHNR and FQNEAQ (reference sequence). The CDR3 consists of 13 residues. Here the CDR3 DNA reads TGTGCCAGCAGTCCCGGGACCTCCTACGAGCAGTACTTC. It yields the protein CASSPGTSYEQYF.

The chain combines TRBV7-9 with TRBJ2-7; D is unclear. Trimming took 5 bases from V and 4 from J, leaving 15 bases between them. The CDR3 sequence is 14 residues long. Germline V gene sequence: CDR1 SEHNR, CDR2 FQNEAQ (reference sequence). The chain's CDR3 is CASSPDASPYEQYF. The DNA for the CDR3 is TGTGCCAGCAGCCCCGACGCCTCACCTTACGAGCAGTACTTC.